This TCR beta chain was recorded in a study of T-cell reconstitution after alpha-beta-depleted transplantation in children. This clonotype appeared many times. The V end was cut by 5 bases, the J end by 0 bases, with 8 bases between. The CDR3 runs to 13 residues. From germline, CDR1 is DFQATT and CDR2 SNEGSKA (reference sequence). The library targeted TCRbeta and was prepared with unique molecular identifiers. TCRdb fed the PCR reads into MiXCR, producing one record per CDR3 protein. The data contain hundreds of thousands of distinct CDR3 sequences, around 13% of them seen just once; the ten biggest clones take up around 0.8%.

Sequenced material: PBMCs, taken before TCRalphabeta/CD19-depleted stem cell transplant. This chain joins TRBV20-1 and TRBJ2-1; no clear D. This receptor was taken from a girl aged 2-10 years with congenital amegakaryocytic thrombocytopenia, due to receive a stem cell transplant. The DNA for the CDR3 is TGCAGTGCTCTTCTTAGCTCCTACAATGAGCAGTTCTTC. It specifies CSALLSSYNEQFF.